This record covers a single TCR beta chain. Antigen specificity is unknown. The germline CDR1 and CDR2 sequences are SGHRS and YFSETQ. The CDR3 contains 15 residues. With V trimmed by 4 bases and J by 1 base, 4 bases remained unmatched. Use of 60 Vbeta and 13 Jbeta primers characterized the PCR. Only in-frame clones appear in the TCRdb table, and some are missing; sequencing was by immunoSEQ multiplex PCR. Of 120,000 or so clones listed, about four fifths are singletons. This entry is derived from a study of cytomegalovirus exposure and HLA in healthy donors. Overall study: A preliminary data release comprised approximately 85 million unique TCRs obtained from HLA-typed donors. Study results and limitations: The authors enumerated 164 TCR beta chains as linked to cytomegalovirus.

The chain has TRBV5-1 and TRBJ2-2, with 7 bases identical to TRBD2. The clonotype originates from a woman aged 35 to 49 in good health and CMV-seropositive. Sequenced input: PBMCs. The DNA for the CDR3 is TGCGCCAGCAGCCCAAGCGGGATGAACACCGGGGAGCTGTTTTTT. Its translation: CASSPSGMNTGELFF.